The 8 T cell receptor beta chains listed next were all sequenced from one sample in a study of cytomegalovirus exposure and HLA in healthy donors. TCRdb keeps only in-frame clones here, not all; method: immunoSEQ multiplex PCR. Among 73,000 or so clones listed, over 90% were seen once. Sequencing used PBMCs. The receptors were sampled from a woman aged 18 to 35 in good health and CMV-seropositive.

This clone was seen a few times. In nucleotides, the CDR3 is TGTGCCATCTCGGACAGGGACGGTCAGCCCCAGCATTTT. Its protein product is CAISDRDGQPQHF. This chain links TRBV6-6 with TRBJ1-5; TRBD1 agrees at 8 bases. The CDR3 is made up of 13 amino acids. Trimming at V came to 10 bases and at J to 6 bases, leaving 8 bases not matched to a gene. Germline V lookup: CDR1 MNHNY, CDR2 SVGAGI (reference sequence).

The chain uses TRBV19 and TRBJ1-2, with 9 positions matching TRBD1. V gave up 6 bases and J gave up 3 bases; unmatched junction bases: 11. The CDR3 loop spans 16 amino acids. Per the germline V gene, CDR1 is LNHDA and CDR2 is SQIVND (reference sequence). CDR3 sequence: CASRPLPGQGHYGYTF. CDR3 nucleotide sequence: TGTGCCAGTAGACCCTTACCGGGACAGGGACACTATGGCTACACCTTC.

The rearrangement links TRBV7-9 to TRBJ1-6; TRBD1 aligns across 8 bases. This CDR3 is 16 amino acids long. J lost 4 bases, V lost 6 bases, and 8 bases had no gene match. The germline V gene has CDR1 SEHNR and CDR2 FQNEAQ (reference sequence). The CDR3 DNA follows: TGTGCCAGCAGGCGGACAGGGAGAATTTATAATTCACCCCTCCACTTT. It encodes CASRRTGRIYNSPLHF.

V is TRBV28 and J is TRBJ2-1; weak D call: TRBD2 (7 bases). V was trimmed by 3 bases and J by 7 bases, leaving 19 bases between them. The V gene's germline CDR1 is MDHEN and CDR2 SYDVKM. The CDR3 spans 16 residues. As DNA, the CDR3 is TGTGCCAGCAGTTTCGCCCGCGGGGGCCCCATAAATGAGCAGTTCTTC. Protein: CASSFARGGPINEQFF.

The chain is built from TRBV19 and TRBJ1-2; TRBD1 matches at 7 bases. CDR1 LNHDA and CDR2 SQIVND come from the germline V gene (reference sequence). This CDR3 has 17 residues. Germline trimming cut 5 bases from V and 4 bases from J; bases unmatched to any gene: 16. CDR3 coding DNA: TGTGCCAGTAGTTTTTTGGGGACAGACGGCCAGCGCTATGGCTACACCTTC. The encoded protein is CASSFLGTDGQRYGYTF.

V gene TRBV30 combines with J gene TRBJ1-6; 7 positions agree with TRBD1. The CDR3 contains 13 residues. Trimming took 2 bases from V and 8 from J; bases not matched to a gene: 3. Germline V lookup: CDR1 GTSNPN, CDR2 SVGIG (reference sequence). Here the CDR3 reads CAWSSTGDSPLHF. Written as DNA, the CDR3 is TGTGCCTGGAGTTCTACAGGGGATTCACCCCTCCACTTT.

The V call is TRBV7-8, the J call TRBJ1-6; a possible D gene is TRBD1 (6 bases). V was pared by 0 bases and J by 10 bases, with 19 bases between. The germline V gene encodes CDR1 SGHVS and CDR2 FQNEAQ. The CDR3 totals 17 residues. As DNA, the CDR3 is TGTGCCAGCAGCTTAGCGGCACAGGGTAGGACCGGATCACCCCTCCACTTT. Its translation is CASSLAAQGRTGSPLHF. Together with reference TRBV7-8 and TRBJ1-6, the CDR3 gives the full variable domain: GAGVSQSPRYKVAKRGQDVALRCDPISGHVSLFWYQQALGQGPEFLTYFQNEAQLDKSGLPSDRFFAERPEGSVSTLKIQRTQQEDSAVYLCASSLAAQGRTGSPLHFGNGTRLTVT.

CDR3 in amino acids: CASREGTTEAFF. DNA of the CDR3: TGTGCCAGCAGGGAGGGTACCACTGAAGCTTTCTTT. The chain joins TRBV28 to TRBJ1-1; no clear D gene. The CDR3 consists of 12 residues. The germline V gene has CDR1 MDHEN and CDR2 SYDVKM. V was pared by 6 bases and J by 4 bases, with 9 bases between.